This TCR beta chain originates from a study of CD8 T cells in ankylosing spondylitis. TCRdb called the 5' RACE reads again in MiXCR, with one record for every CDR3 protein. The sample has some 700,000 distinct CDR3 sequences, around 19% seen once; the top ten hold approximately 18%. Notes on this clonotype: What it binds is unknown.

The CDR3 contains 14 residues. CDR1 is SQVTM and CDR2 is ANQGSEA in the germline V gene. Unmatched junction bases numbered 8, after V lost 7 bases and J lost 4 bases. Study-wide findings and caveats: A TCR beta motif made of several highly homologous variants seemed typical of ankylosing spondylitis blood.

The source material was blood, either unsorted or a sorted T cell fraction (not recorded which). The V gene is TRBV29-1, the J gene TRBJ2-5; the match to TRBD2 covers 11 bases. The clonotype comes from a male donor with ankylosing spondylitis. The CDR3 nucleotides read TGCAGCGCCGCGAGGGGGACTAGCGGAGAGACCCAGTACTTC. Protein product: CSAARGTSGETQYF.